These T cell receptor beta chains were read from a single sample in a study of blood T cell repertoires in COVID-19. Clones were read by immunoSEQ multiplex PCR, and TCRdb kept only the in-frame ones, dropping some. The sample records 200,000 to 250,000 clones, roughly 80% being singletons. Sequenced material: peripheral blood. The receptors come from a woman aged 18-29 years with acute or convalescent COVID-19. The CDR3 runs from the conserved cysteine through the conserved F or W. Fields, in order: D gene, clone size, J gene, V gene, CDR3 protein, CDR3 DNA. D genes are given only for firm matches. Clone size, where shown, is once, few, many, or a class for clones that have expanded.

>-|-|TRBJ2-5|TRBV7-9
CASSLYSPPYQETQYF
TGTGCCAGCAGCTTATATAGTCCCCCGTACCAAGAGACCCAGTACTTC
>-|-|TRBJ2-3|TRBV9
CASSVGTLPITDTQYF
TGTGCCAGCAGCGTAGGGACTCTCCCGATCACAGATACGCAGTATTTT
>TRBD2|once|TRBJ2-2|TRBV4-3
CASSQSPSGGTGELFF
TGCGCCAGCAGCCAATCGCCCAGCGGGGGGACCGGGGAGCTGTTTTTT
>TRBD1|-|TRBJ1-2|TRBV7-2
CASSVQSGTGSYGYTF
TGTGCCAGCAGCGTACAATCCGGGACAGGGTCCTATGGCTACACCTTC
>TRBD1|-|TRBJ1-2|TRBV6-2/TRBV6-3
CASSTRGQNYGYTF
TGTGCCAGCAGTACGAGGGGACAGAACTATGGCTACACCTTC
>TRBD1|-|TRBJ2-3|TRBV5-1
CASSLGGGIPSTDTQYF
TGCGCCAGCAGCTTGGGAGGGGGCATCCCTAGCACAGATACGCAGTATTTT
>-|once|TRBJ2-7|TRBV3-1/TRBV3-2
CASSHPRSSYEQYF
TGTGCCAGCAGCCACCCGAGAAGCTCCTACGAGCAGTACTTC
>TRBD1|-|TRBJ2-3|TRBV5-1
CASSLVGQGTADTQYF
TGCGCCAGCAGCTTGGTCGGACAGGGTACCGCAGATACGCAGTATTTT
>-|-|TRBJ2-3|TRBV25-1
CASSEKRTEPGTDTQYF
TGTGCCAGCAGTGAAAAAAGAACAGAGCCGGGCACAGATACGCAGTATTTT
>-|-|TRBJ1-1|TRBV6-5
CASSAGGGASEAFF
TGTGCCAGCAGCGCCGGGGGGGGCGCTTCTGAAGCTTTCTTT
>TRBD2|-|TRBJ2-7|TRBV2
CASSRTSGRSYEQYF
TGTGCCAGCAGTAGGACTAGCGGGAGATCCTACGAGCAGTACTTC
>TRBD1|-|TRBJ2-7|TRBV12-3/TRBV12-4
CASSWDRLGQYF
TGTGCCAGCAGTTGGGACAGGCTTGGGCAGTACTTC
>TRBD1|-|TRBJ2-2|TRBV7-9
CASSLATGYTGELFF
TGTGCCAGCAGCTTAGCGACAGGGTACACCGGGGAGCTGTTTTTT
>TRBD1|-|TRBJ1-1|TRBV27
CASSDREVTEAFF
TGTGCCAGCAGTGACAGGGAGGTTACTGAAGCTTTCTTT
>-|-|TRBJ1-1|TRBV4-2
CASSPSPGMSTEAFF
TGTGCCAGCAGCCCCTCCCCAGGGATGAGTACTGAAGCTTTCTTT
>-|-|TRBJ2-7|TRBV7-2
CASSSLQGGGYEQYF
TGTGCCAGCAGCTCACTACAGGGGGGGGGCTACGAGCAGTACTTC
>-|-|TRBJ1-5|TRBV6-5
CASSYSPGLNQPQHF
TGTGCCAGCAGTTACTCGCCAGGGCTCAATCAGCCCCAGCATTTT
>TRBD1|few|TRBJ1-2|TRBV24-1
CATRSGGSGGYTF
TGTGCCACCAGATCAGGGGGGTCGGGTGGCTACACCTTC
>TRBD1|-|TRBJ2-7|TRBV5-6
CASSLGDRGHEQYF
TGTGCCAGCAGCTTGGGGGACAGGGGGCATGAGCAGTACTTC
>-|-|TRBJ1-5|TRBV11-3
CASSLAPGRKGQPQHF
TGTGCCAGCAGCTTAGCCCCGGGGAGGAAGGGTCAGCCCCAGCATTTT
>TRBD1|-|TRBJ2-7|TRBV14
CASSQRDSISYEQYF
TGTGCCAGCAGCCAGAGGGACAGCATCTCCTACGAGCAGTACTTC
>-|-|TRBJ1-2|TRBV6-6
CASSYDQDGYTF
TGTGCCAGCAGTTACGATCAGGATGGCTACACCTTC
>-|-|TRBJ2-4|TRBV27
CASSRGLAKNIQYF
TGTGCCAGTTCCAGAGGTTTGGCCAAAAACATTCAGTACTTC
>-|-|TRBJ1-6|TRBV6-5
CASSSAQIMNSPLHF
TGTGCCAGCAGTTCCGCACAGATAATGAATTCACCCCTCCACTTT
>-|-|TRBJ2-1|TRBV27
CASSLGQTYNEQFF
TGTGCCAGCAGTTTAGGGCAGACATACAATGAGCAGTTCTTC
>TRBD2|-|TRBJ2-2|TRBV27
CASSLSLPLAGVIPGELFF
TGTGCCAGCAGTTTATCACTCCCACTAGCGGGAGTAATCCCCGGGGAGCTGTTTTTT
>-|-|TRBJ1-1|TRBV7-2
CASSLGPRANTEAFF
TGTGCCAGCAGCCTAGGCCCCAGGGCGAACACTGAAGCTTTCTTT
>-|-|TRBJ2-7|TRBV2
CSGRGLSGYEQYF
TGCTCCGGAAGGGGTCTTAGCGGCTACGAGCAGTACTTC
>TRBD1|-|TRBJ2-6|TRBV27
CASSRDRVGANVLTF
TGTGCCAGCAGTCGCGACAGGGTTGGGGCCAACGTCCTGACTTTC
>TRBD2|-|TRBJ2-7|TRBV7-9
CASSTHTSGRFYEQYF
TGTGCCAGCAGCACCCATACTAGCGGGAGGTTTTACGAGCAGTACTTC
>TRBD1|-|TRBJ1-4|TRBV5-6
CASSKGTGKLFF
TGTGCCAGCAGCAAAGGGACAGGGAAACTGTTTTTT
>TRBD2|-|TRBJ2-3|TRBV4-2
CASSQDIAGVDTQYF
TGTGCCAGCAGCCAAGACATAGCGGGAGTAGATACGCAGTATTTT
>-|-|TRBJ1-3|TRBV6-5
CASSGGGGNTIYF
TGTGCCAGCAGCGGGGGTGGCGGAAACACCATATATTTT
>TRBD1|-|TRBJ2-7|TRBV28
CASSLPRTGDYEQYF
TGTGCCAGCAGTTTACCCCGGACAGGGGACTACGAGCAGTACTTC
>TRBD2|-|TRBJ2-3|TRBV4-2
CASSASDSLAGVSDTQYF
TGTGCCAGCAGCGCAAGCGATTCACTGGCGGGAGTCTCAGATACGCAGTATTTT
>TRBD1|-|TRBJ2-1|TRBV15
CATRTTGGAYNEQFF
TGTGCCACCAGGACTACAGGGGGCGCCTACAATGAGCAGTTCTTC
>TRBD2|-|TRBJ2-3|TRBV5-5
CASSFGGGPHTQYF
TGTGCCAGCAGCTTCGGGGGAGGGCCACATACGCAGTATTTT
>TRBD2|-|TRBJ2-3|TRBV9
CASSVGGTTHFSTDTQYF
TGTGCCAGCAGCGTAGGGGGGACTACCCACTTTAGCACAGATACGCAGTATTTT
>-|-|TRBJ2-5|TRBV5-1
CASSRDRKETQYF
TGCGCCAGCAGCCGCGACAGAAAAGAGACCCAGTACTTC
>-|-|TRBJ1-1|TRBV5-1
CASSLVLRRENTEAFF
TGCGCCAGCAGCTTGGTTTTAAGGAGGGAGAACACTGAAGCTTTCTTT
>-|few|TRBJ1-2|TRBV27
CASRGQSNNYGYTF
TGTGCCAGCAGAGGACAGTCCAATAACTATGGCTACACCTTC
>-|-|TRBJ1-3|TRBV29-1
CSVAFGNTIYF
TGCAGCGTTGCCTTTGGAAACACCATATATTTT
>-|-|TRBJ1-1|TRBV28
CASSWGGFSLNTEAFF
TGTGCCAGCAGCTGGGGGGGGTTTTCCCTGAACACTGAAGCTTTCTTT
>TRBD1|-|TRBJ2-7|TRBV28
CASSTTGTGVLGEQYF
TGTGCCAGCAGTACGACCGGGACAGGCGTTCTGGGCGAGCAGTACTTC
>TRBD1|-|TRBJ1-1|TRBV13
CASSLGTGTTEAFF
TGTGCCAGCAGCTTAGGGACAGGGACCACTGAAGCTTTCTTT
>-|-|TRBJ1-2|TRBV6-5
CASSPTDSSSYGYTF
TGTGCCAGCAGCCCCACGGACAGCTCGTCCTATGGCTACACCTTC
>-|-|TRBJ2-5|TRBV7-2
CASSLRAEETQYF
TGTGCCAGCAGCTTGCGGGCTGAAGAGACCCAGTACTTC
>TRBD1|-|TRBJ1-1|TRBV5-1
CASSGQGNTEAFF
TGCGCCAGCAGCGGACAGGGGAACACTGAAGCTTTCTTT
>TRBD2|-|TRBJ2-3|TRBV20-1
CSAGVAGGPMGTDTQYF
TGCAGTGCTGGTGTGGCGGGAGGGCCTATGGGCACAGATACGCAGTATTTT
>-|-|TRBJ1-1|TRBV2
CASSLLTWEAFF
TGTGCCAGCAGCTTATTGACTTGGGAAGCTTTCTTT
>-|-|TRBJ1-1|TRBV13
CASSQPGQNTEAFF
TGTGCCAGCAGCCAACCAGGACAAAACACTGAAGCTTTCTTT
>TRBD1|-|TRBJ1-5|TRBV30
CAWSRQGGAGNQPQHF
TGTGCCTGGAGCCGACAGGGCGGGGCGGGCAATCAGCCCCAGCATTTT
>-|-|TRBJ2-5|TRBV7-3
CASSPGYQETQYF
TGTGCCAGCAGCCCGGGGTACCAAGAGACCCAGTACTTC
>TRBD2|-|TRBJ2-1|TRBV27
CASSGLAGGLYEQFF
TGTGCCAGCAGCGGACTAGCGGGAGGTCTGTATGAGCAGTTCTTC
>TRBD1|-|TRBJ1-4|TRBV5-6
CASSVTGGGEKLFF
TGTGCCAGCAGCGTGACAGGGGGAGGTGAAAAACTGTTTTTT